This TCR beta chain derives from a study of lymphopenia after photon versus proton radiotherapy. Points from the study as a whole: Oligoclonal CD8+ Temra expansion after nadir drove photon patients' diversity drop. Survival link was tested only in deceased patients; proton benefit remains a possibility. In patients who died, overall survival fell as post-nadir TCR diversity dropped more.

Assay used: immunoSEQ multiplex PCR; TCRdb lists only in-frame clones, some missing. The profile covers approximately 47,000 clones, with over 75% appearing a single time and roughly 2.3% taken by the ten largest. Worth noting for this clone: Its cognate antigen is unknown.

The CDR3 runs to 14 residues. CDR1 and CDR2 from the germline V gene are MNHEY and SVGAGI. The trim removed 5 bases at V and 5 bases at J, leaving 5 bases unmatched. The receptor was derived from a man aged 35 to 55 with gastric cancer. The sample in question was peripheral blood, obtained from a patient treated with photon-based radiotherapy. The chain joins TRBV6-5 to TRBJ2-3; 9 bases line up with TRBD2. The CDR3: CASSPSGVGDTQYF. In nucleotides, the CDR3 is TGTGCCAGCAGTCCTAGCGGGGTCGGAGATACGCAGTATTTT.